Below, 16 T cell receptor beta chains from the same sample are listed, as sequenced in a study of T cell clonotyping in hematopoietic cell transplantation. Assay: immunoSEQ multiplex PCR; the TCRdb copy retains only in-frame clones and omits some. The sample consists of thousands of clones, 86% of them appearing once. Sequenced material: peripheral blood mononuclear cells, taken 180 days after allogeneic stem cell transplant. These receptors originate from a female patient aged 50-65 years who had an allogeneic stem cell transplant from an unrelated donor, so the T cells may come from the graft donor. Some clones in this sample may be carry-over from other donors' samples.

V is TRBV7-9 and J is TRBJ2-7; D tentatively fits TRBD1 or TRBD2 (5 bases each). V was clipped by 4 bases and J by 5 bases, with 9 bases between them. The CDR3 extends over 12 amino acids. The germline gives CDR1 SEHNR, CDR2 FQNEAQ (reference sequence). CDR3 region: CASSWGSDEQYF. CDR3 nucleotide sequence: TGTGCCAGCAGCTGGGGGAGCGACGAGCAGTACTTC.

This clone came up once. The chain employs TRBV19 and TRBJ2-6; no firm D call. Germline V CDR1 and CDR2: LNHDA, SQIVND (reference sequence). The V and J ends lost 7 bases and 1 base respectively, with 20 bases between them. This CDR3 is 18 amino acids long. This chain's CDR3 is CASKGREPSRSGANVLTF. Here the CDR3 DNA reads TGTGCCAGTAAGGGTAGGGAACCGTCGAGATCTGGGGCCAACGTCCTGACTTTC.

The chain is built from TRBV7-9 and TRBJ1-3; the D is unclear. The germline V and J ends were trimmed by 5 bases and 0 bases, with 14 bases remaining between them. CDR1 SEHNR and CDR2 FQNEAQ come from the germline V gene (reference sequence). CDR3 length: 16 amino acids. In DNA form, the CDR3 reads TGTGCCAGCAGCCACCTGACCGAGGGCTCTGGAAACACCATATATTTT. It codes for CASSHLTEGSGNTIYF. Together with reference TRBV7-9 and TRBJ1-3, the CDR3 gives the full variable domain: DTGVSQNPRHKITKRGQNVTFRCDPISEHNRLYWYRQTLGQGPEFLTYFQNEAQLEKSRLLSDRFSAERPKGSFSTLEIQRTEQGDSAMYLCASSHLTEGSGNTIYFGEGSWLTVV.

The chain couples TRBV4-1 to TRBJ2-7, with 10 bases that match TRBD1. The CDR3 is 15 amino acids. The J segment lost 2 bases and the V segment lost 3 bases, leaving 4 bases of the junction unmatched. Per the germline V gene, CDR1 is MGHRA and CDR2 is YSYEKL. This CDR3 reads CASSHVDRGPYEQYF. CDR3 DNA sequence: TGCGCCAGCAGCCACGTCGACAGGGGGCCCTACGAGCAGTACTTC.

The chain joins TRBV28 to TRBJ2-7, with 10 positions matching TRBD2. Unmatched junction bases numbered 10, after V lost 2 bases and J lost 0 bases. Germline CDR1 and CDR2: MDHEN and SYDVKM. The CDR3 covers 18 residues. The CDR3 region is CASSLPTGTSASSYEQYF. The CDR3 DNA is TGTGCCAGCAGTTTACCCACCGGGACTAGCGCAAGCTCCTACGAGCAGTACTTC.

The CDR3 coding sequence is TGTGCCAGCAGTGACGGAATCACAGATACGCAGTATTTT. Its protein product is CASSDGITDTQYF. The chain couples TRBV6-4 to TRBJ2-3; unclear D gene. Per germline, CDR1 MRHNA and CDR2 SNTAGT. V lost 2 bases to trimming and J lost 2 bases, with 5 bases between them. The CDR3 sequence is 13 residues long.

The chain joins TRBV5-8 to TRBJ2-5; TRBD2 matches at 14 bases. This CDR3 is built from 19 residues. Germline CDR1 is SGHTS and CDR2 is YDEGEE. The V and J ends lost 4 bases and 0 bases, in that order; junction bases with no gene match: 11. This chain's CDR3 is CASSPGLAGERIYQETQYF. For the CDR3, the DNA is TGTGCCAGCAGCCCGGGACTAGCGGGGGAGCGGATTTACCAAGAGACCCAGTACTTC.

The CDR3 is CASSQHRGISGNTIYF. Written as DNA, the CDR3 is TGTGCCAGCAGCCAGCACAGGGGAATCTCTGGAAACACCATATATTTT. This rearrangement joins TRBV4-2 to TRBJ1-3, with TRBD1 matching 7 bases. Germline trimming cut 3 bases from V and 0 bases from J; bases unmatched to any gene: 5. Per germline, CDR1 LGHNA and CDR2 YNFKEQ. The CDR3 contains 16 residues.

The V call is TRBV5-4, the J call TRBJ2-3; D gene ambiguous. CDR1 and CDR2 (germline): SGHNT, YYREEE (reference sequence). Trimming took off 1 base at V and 2 bases at J, with 14 bases between the two ends. The CDR3 loop spans 16 amino acids. The CDR3 is CASSLLTLPSTDTQYF. The CDR3 DNA sequence: TGTGCCAGCAGCTTGCTGACACTACCGTCCACAGATACGCAGTATTTT.

This sequence joins TRBV13 and TRBJ2-1; D call uncertain. Per the germline V gene, CDR1 is PRHDT and CDR2 is FYEKMQ (reference sequence). Trimming removed 8 bases from V and 6 bases from J, with 17 bases in between. CDR3 length: 14 amino acids. The CDR3 bases are TGTGCCAGCCGCGGTAGTCTTCTTTCCAATGAGCAGTTCTTC. Its translation is CASRGSLLSNEQFF.

Only one count was recorded for this clone. Other DNA sequences from this sample encode an identical CDR3 as well. The chain combines TRBV7-8 with TRBJ2-7, with a possible D match to TRBD1 (5 bases). V lost 5 bases, J lost 2 bases, and 13 bases lay in between. CDR3 length equals 14 residues. Germline V gene data show CDR1 as SGHVS and CDR2 as FQNEAQ. The CDR3 DNA reads as TGTGCCAGCAGCCTTCTGGGGCGAACCTACGAGCAGTACTTC. It codes for CASSLLGRTYEQYF.

This sequence joins TRBV7-2 and TRBJ1-4; D perhaps matches TRBD1 (6 bases). Germline V gene lookup returns CDR1 SGHTA and CDR2 FQGNSA. The length of the CDR3 is 16 residues. V gave up 3 bases and J gave up 3 bases, with 14 bases separating them. CDR3 coding DNA: TGTGCCAGCAGCTTCAGAGGGGGGTTGGCTAATGAAAAACTGTTTTTT. This translates into CASSFRGGLANEKLFF.

This clone is deemed large. The V call is TRBV5-6, the J call TRBJ2-2, with D uncertain. Deletions cut 3 bases from V and 6 bases from J, with 6 bases between. The CDR3 is 12 amino acids. CDR1 is SGHDT and CDR2 is YYEEEE in the germline V gene. DNA for the CDR3: TGTGCCAGCAGCTGGAGTTCCGGGGAGCTGTTTTTT. It yields the protein CASSWSSGELFF.

This clone was counted once. The gene calls are TRBV19 and TRBJ2-4; 11 bases agree with TRBD1. Germline V gene data show CDR1 as LNHDA and CDR2 as SQIVND (reference sequence). Losses at the gene ends were 4 bases for V and 6 bases for J; bases not matched to a gene: 2. The CDR3 has 14 residues. The DNA for the CDR3 is TGTGCCAGTAGTAAAGGGACAGGGGGAAACATTCAGTACTTC. Amino acid sequence: CASSKGTGGNIQYF.

The rearrangement uses TRBV5-1 and TRBJ2-7, with D possibly matching TRBD2 (6 bases). CDR1 is SGHRS, CDR2 YFSETQ, per germline. The CDR3 is 13 amino acids. V was trimmed by 1 base and J by 6 bases, leaving 11 bases between them. In nucleotides, the CDR3 is TGCGCCAGCAGCTTGCAGTGGACTACCGAGCAGTACTTC. Protein: CASSLQWTTEQYF.

The chain links TRBV12-5 to TRBJ2-7, with D possibly being TRBD1 (6 bases). Looked up from germline, CDR1 is LGHNT and CDR2 is FRNRAP. This CDR3 has 16 residues. V gave up 6 bases and J gave up 2 bases, with 20 bases separating them. The DNA for the CDR3 is TGTGCTAGTGGCCCCTCCCGGACAGCTGGGGCCTACGAGCAGTACTTC. This encodes CASGPSRTAGAYEQYF.